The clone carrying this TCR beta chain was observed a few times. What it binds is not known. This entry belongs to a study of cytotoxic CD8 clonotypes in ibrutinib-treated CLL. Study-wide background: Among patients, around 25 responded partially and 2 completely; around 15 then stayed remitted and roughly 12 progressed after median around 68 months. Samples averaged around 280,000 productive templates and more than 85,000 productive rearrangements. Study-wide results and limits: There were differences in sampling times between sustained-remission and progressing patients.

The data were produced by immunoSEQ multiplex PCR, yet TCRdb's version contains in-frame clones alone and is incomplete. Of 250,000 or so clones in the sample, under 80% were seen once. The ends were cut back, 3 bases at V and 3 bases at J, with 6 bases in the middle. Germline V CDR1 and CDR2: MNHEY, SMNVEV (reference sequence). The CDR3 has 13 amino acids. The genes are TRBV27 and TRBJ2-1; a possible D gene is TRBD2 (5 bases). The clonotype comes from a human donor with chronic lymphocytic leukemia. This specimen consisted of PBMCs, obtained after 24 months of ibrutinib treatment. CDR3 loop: CASSFGNYNEQFF. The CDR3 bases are TGTGCCAGCAGTTTCGGGAACTACAATGAGCAGTTCTTC.